Sequencing of this TCR beta chain was carried out in a study of control samples from healthy donors and cancer patients. TCRdb's table, derived via immunoSEQ multiplex PCR, lists solely in-frame clones and lacks some. The table lists some 80,000 clones, approximately 89% of them singletons. CDR1 is SGHDT and CDR2 is YYEEEE in the germline V gene. The CDR3 has 17 amino acids. Trimming took 2 bases from V and 2 from J; bases not matched to a gene: 12. This clone was observed once. The chain has TRBV5-6 and TRBJ2-7; 8 nucleotides match TRBD2. This receptor was taken from a man aged 45-60 years in good health. The sequenced sample was blood. CDR3 sequence reads: CASSFSFHSGATYEQYF. In DNA form, the CDR3 reads TGTGCCAGCAGCTTCTCGTTCCATAGCGGGGCTACCTACGAGCAGTACTTC. The whole variable domain, remainder taken from reference TRBV5-6 and TRBJ2-7, is DAGVTQSPTHLIKTRGQQVTLRCSPKSGHDTVSWYQQALGQGPQFIFQYYEEEERQRGNFPDRFSGHQFPNYSSELNVNALLLGDSALYLCASSFSFHSGATYEQYFGPGTRLTVT.